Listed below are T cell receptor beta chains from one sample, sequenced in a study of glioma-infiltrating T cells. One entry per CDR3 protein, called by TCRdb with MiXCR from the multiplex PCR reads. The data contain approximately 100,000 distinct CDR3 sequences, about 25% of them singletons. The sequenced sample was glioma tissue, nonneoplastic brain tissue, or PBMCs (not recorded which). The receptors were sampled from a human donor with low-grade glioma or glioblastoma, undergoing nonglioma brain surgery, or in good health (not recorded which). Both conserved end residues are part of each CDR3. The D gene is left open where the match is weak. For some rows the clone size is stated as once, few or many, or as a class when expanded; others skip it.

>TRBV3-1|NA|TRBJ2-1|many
CASSRTGEQFF
TGTGCCAGCAGCAGGACTGGAGAGCAGTTCTTC
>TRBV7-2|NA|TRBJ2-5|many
CASSSGFSRETQYF
TGTGCCAGCAGCTCCGGATTCTCCCGGGAGACCCAGTACTTC
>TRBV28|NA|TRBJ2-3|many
CASSRDSTDTQYF
TGTGCCAGCAGCCGGGACTCCACAGATACGCAGTATTTT
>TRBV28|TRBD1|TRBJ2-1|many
CASSPFGTGFSLRNEQFF
TGTGCCAGCAGTCCCTTCGGGACAGGGTTTTCCCTTCGGAATGAGCAGTTCTTC
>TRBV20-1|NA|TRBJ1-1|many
CSADPGRENTEAFF
TGCAGTGCTGACCCAGGCAGGGAGAACACTGAAGCTTTCTTT
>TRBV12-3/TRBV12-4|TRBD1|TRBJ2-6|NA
CASSFGDSSGANVLTF
TGTGCCAGCAGTTTTGGGGACAGCTCTGGGGCCAACGTCCTGACTTTC
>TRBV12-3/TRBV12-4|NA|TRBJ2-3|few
CASSLIQGAADTQYF
TGTGCCAGCAGTTTAATACAGGGAGCGGCAGATACGCAGTATTTT
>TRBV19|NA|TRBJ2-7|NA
CASSIRAGFEQYF
TGTGCCAGTAGTATTAGGGCCGGTTTCGAGCAGTACTTC
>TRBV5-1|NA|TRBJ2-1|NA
CASSPGVSYNEQFF
TGCGCCAGCAGTCCCGGAGTTTCCTACAATGAGCAGTTCTTC
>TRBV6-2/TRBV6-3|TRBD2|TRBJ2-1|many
CASSYDTSGSSYNEQFF
TGTGCCAGCAGTTACGATACTAGCGGTAGCTCCTACAATGAGCAGTTCTTC
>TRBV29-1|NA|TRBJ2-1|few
CSVGGGTSYNEQFF
TGCAGCGTTGGCGGCGGGACCTCCTACAATGAGCAGTTCTTC
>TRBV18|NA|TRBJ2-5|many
CASSPQLEETQYF
TGTGCCAGCTCACCACAATTGGAAGAGACCCAGTACTTC
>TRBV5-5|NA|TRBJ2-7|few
CASSYDYSYEQYF
TGTGCCAGCAGCTACGACTACTCCTACGAGCAGTACTTC
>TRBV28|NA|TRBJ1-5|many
CASSVGRNQPQHF
TGTGCCAGCAGCGTGGGACGCAATCAGCCCCAGCATTTT
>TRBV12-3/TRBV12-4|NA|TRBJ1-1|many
CASSLVGPGAFF
TGTGCCAGCAGTTTGGTTGGCCCGGGGGCTTTCTTT
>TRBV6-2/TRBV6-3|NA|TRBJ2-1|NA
CASSCGTYNEQFF
TGTGCTAGCAGTTGCGGAACGTATAATGAGCAGTTCTTC
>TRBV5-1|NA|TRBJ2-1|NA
CARSLQGRRSYNEQFF
TGCGCCCGCAGCTTGCAGGGCCGGAGGTCCTACAATGAGCAGTTCTTC
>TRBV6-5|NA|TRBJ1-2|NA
CASSYRGYCYNF
TGTGCCAGCAGTTACAGGGGTTATTGCTACAACTTC
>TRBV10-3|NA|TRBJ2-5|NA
CAIKNSTETQYF
TGTGCCATCAAGAACAGCACAGAGACCCAGTACTTC
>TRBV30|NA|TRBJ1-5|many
CAWSVRQSPQHF
TGTGCCTGGAGTGTACGACAATCTCCCCAGCATTTT
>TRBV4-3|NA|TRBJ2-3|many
CASSQEIAVFTDTQYF
TGCGCCAGCAGCCAAGAAATAGCGGTGTTTACAGATACGCAGTATTTT
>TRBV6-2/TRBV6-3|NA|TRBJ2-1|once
CASSYSVGPTGNDQFF
TGTGCCAGCAGTTACTCGGTCGGACCTACTGGGAATGATCAGTTCTTC
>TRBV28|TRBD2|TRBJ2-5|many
CASMWGGTQYF
TGTGCCAGCATGTGGGGGGGGACCCAGTACTTC
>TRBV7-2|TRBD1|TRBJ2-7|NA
CASSLGGTGAGEQYF
TGTGCCAGCAGCTTAGGGGGGACAGGGGCGGGCGAGCAGTACTTC